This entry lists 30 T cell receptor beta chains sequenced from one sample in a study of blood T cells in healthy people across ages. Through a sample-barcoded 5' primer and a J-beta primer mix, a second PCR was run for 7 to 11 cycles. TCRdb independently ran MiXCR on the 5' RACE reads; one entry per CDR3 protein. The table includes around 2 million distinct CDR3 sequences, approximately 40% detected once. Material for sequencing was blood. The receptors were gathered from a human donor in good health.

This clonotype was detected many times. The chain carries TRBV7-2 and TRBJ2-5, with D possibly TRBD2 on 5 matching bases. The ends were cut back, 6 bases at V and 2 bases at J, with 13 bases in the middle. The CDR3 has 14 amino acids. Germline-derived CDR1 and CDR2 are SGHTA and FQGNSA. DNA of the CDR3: TGTGCCAGCAGGCTAGCCCGGGGACAAGAGACCCAGTACTTC. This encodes CASRLARGQETQYF.

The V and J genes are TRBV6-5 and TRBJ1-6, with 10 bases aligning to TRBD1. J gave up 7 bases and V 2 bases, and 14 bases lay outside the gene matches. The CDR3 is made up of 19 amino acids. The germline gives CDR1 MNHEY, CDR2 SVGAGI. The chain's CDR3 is CASSYRTGGSGSLNSPLHF. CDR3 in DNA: TGTGCCAGCAGTTACAGGACAGGGGGAAGTGGTTCGTTAAATTCACCCCTCCACTTT.

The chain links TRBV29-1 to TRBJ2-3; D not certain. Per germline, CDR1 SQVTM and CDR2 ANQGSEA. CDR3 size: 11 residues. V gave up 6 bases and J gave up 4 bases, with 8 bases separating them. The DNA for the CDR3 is TGCAGCGTGGGCCCGGCAGATACGCAGTATTTT. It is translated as CSVGPADTQYF.

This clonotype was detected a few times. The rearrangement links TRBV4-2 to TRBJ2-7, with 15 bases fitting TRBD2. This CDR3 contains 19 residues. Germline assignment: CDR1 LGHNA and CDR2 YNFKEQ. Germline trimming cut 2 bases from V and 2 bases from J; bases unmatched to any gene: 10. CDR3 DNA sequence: TGTGCCAGCAGCCAATACCTTGGACTAGCGGGGGGGATACCCTACGAGCAGTACTTC. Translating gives CASSQYLGLAGGIPYEQYF.

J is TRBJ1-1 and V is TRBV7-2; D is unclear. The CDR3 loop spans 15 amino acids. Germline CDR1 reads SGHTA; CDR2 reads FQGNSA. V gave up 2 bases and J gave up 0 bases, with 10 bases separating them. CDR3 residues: CASSLRSIMNTEAFF. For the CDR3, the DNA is TGTGCCAGCAGCTTACGGTCCATTATGAACACTGAAGCTTTCTTT.

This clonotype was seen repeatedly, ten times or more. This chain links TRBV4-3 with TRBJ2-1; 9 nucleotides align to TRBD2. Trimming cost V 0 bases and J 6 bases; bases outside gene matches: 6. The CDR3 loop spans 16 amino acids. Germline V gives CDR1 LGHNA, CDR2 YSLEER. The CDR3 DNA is TGCGCCAGCAGCCAAGAGCCTGGCGGGGGGGGCAATGAGCAGTTCTTC. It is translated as CASSQEPGGGGNEQFF.

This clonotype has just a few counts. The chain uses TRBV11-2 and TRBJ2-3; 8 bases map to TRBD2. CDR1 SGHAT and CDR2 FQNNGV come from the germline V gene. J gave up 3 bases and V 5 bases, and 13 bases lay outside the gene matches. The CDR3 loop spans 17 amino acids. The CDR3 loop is CASSRTPGTRSTDTQYF. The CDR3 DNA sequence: TGTGCCAGCAGCCGAACTCCCGGGACTAGAAGTACAGATACGCAGTATTTT.

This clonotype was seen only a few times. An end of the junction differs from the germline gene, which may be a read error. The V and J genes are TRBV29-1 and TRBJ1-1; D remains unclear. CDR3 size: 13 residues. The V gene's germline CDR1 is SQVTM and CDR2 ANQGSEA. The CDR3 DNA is TGCGGCGTTGAGGGCGACTTTAACACTGAAGCTTTCTTT. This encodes CGVEGDFNTEAFF.

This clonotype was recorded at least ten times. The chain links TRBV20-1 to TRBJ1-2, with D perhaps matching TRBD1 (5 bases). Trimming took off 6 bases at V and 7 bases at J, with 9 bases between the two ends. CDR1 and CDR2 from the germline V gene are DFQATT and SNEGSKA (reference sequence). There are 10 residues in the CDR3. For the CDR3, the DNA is TGCAGTGCAAATAGGGGTGGCTACACCTTC. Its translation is CSANRGGYTF.

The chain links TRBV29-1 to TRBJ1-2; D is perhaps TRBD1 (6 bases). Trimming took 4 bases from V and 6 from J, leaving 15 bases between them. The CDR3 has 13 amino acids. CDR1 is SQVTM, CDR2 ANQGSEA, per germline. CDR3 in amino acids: CSVVWGPNHGYTF. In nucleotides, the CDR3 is TGCAGCGTTGTTTGGGGGCCAAACCATGGCTACACCTTC.

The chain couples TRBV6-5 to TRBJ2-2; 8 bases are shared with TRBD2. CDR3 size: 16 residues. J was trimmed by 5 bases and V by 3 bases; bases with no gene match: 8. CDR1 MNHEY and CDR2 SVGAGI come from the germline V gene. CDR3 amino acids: CASSYLAGGGTGELFF. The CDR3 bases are TGTGCCAGCAGTTATCTGGCGGGGGGAGGGACCGGGGAGCTGTTTTTT.

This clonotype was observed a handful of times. CDR3 nucleotides: TGTGCCAGCACCCTGGGGGCAGTAAACAATGAGCAGTTCTTC. Translating gives CASTLGAVNNEQFF. The genes are TRBV7-9 and TRBJ2-1; possibly TRBD1 for D (6 bases). CDR3 length: 14 residues. V gave up 7 bases and J gave up 5 bases, with 15 bases separating them. CDR1 is SEHNR, CDR2 FQNEAQ, per germline (reference sequence).

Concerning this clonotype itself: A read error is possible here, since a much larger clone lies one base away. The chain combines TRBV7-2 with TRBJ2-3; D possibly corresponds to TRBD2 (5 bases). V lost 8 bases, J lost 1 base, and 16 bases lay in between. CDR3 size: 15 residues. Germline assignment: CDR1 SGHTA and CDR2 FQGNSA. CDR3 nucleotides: TGTGCCAGCGAACAAGGACTCACCCGCACAGATACGCAGTATTTT. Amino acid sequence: CASEQGLTRTDTQYF.

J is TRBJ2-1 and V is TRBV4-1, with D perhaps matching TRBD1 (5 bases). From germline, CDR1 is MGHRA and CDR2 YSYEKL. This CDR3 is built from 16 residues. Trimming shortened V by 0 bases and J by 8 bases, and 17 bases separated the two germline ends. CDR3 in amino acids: CASSQDEGEVGDEQFF. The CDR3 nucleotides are TGCGCCAGCAGCCAAGATGAAGGGGAAGTAGGGGATGAGCAGTTCTTC.

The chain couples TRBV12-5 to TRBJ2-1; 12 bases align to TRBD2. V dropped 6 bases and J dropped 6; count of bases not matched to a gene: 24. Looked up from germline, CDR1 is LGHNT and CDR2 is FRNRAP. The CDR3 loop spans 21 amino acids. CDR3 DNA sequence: TGTGCTAGTGGGTCTTTCCCTGGGGGGCTAGCGGGGGGGAAAAAACCCAATGAGCAGTTCTTC. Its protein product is CASGSFPGGLAGGKKPNEQFF.

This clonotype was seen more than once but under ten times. In DNA, the CDR3 is TGTGCCAGCAGACGCGGGCAGGGGGCTACTGGGGCCAACGTCCTGACTTTC. This translates into CASRRGQGATGANVLTF. The chain uses TRBV12-3 or TRBV12-4 and TRBJ2-6, with 8 nucleotides matching TRBD1. V was clipped by 6 bases and J by 2 bases; unmatched bases: 9. The CDR3 runs 17 residues.

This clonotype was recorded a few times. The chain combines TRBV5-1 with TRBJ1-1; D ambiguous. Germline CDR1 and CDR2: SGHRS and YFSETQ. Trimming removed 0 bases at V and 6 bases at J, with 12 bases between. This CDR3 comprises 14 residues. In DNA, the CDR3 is TGCGCCAGCAGCTTGGTTACCGAATACGCTGAAGCTTTCTTT. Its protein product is CASSLVTEYAEAFF.

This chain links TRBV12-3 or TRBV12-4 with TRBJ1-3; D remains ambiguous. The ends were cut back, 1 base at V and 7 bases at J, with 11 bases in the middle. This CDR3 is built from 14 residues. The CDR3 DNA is TGTGCCAGCAGTTTAGTCAAACGTACGAACACCATATATTTT. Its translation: CASSLVKRTNTIYF.

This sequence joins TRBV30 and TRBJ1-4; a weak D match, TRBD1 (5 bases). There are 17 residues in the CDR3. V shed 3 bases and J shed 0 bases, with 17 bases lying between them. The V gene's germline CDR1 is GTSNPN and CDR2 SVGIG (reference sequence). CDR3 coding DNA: TGTGCCTGGAGCTCCGACAGAAGCACAGCAACTAATGAAAAACTGTTTTTT. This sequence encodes CAWSSDRSTATNEKLFF.

The CDR3 nucleotides read TGTGCCAGCAGCGTACCGTCGGAACGGGGGCGCTTTAGGGGGCCCTACAATGAGCAGTTCTTC. Protein sequence: CASSVPSERGRFRGPYNEQFF. The chain has TRBV7-8 and TRBJ2-1; D may be TRBD1 (7 bases). This CDR3 comprises 21 residues. V gave up 5 bases and J gave up 2 bases, with 31 bases separating them. Germline-derived CDR1 and CDR2 are SGHVS and FQNEAQ.

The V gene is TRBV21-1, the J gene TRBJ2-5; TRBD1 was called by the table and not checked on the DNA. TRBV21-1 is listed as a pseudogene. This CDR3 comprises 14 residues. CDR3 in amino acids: CAKLRGGQGSGQYF. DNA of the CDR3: TGTGCAAAGCTCCGGGGGGGACAGGGCAGTGGCCAGTACTTC.

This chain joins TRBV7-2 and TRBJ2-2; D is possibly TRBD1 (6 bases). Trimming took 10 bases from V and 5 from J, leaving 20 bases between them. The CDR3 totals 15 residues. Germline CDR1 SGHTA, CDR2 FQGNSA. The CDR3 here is CATKIRGGGTGELFF. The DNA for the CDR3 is TGTGCCACCAAAATCAGGGGCGGAGGAACCGGGGAGCTGTTTTTT.

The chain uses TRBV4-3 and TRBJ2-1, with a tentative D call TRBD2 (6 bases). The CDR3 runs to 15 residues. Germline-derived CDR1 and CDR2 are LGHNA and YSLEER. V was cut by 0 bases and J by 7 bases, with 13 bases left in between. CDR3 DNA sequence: TGCGCCAGCAGCCAAGAGGGCAGGGCGGGAAATGAGCAGTTCTTC. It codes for CASSQEGRAGNEQFF.

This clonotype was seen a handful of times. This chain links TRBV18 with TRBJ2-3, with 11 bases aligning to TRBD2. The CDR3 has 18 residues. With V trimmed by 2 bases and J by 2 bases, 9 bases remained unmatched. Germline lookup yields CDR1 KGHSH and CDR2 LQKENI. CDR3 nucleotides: TGTGCCAGCTCACCATTTAAAGGGACTAGCGGAACCACAGATACGCAGTATTTT. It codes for CASSPFKGTSGTTDTQYF.

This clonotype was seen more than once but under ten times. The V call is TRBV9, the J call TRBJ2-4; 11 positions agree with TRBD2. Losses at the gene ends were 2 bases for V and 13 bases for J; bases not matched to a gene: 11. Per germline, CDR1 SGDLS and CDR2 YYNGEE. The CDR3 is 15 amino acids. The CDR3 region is CASSVGTSGYNEQYF. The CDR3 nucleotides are TGTGCCAGCAGCGTCGGGACTAGCGGTTACAATGAGCAGTACTTC.

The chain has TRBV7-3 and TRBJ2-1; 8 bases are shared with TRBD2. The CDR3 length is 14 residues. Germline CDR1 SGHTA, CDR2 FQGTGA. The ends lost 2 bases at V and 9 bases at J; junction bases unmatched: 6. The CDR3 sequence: CASSLRGGHSEQFF. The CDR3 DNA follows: TGTGCCAGCAGCTTACGGGGGGGCCATAGTGAGCAGTTCTTC.

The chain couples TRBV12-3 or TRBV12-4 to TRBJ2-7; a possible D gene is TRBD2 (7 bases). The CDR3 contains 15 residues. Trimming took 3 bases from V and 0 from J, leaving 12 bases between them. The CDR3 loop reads CASSFRGASSYEQYF. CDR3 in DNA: TGTGCCAGCAGTTTTCGGGGGGCAAGCTCCTACGAGCAGTACTTC.

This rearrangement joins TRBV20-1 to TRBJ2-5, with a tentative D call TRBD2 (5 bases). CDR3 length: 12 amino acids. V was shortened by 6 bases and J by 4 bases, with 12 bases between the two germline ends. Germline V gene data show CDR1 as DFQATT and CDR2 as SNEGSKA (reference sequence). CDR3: CSARLYLETQYF. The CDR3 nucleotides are TGCAGTGCGAGACTATACTTAGAGACCCAGTACTTC.

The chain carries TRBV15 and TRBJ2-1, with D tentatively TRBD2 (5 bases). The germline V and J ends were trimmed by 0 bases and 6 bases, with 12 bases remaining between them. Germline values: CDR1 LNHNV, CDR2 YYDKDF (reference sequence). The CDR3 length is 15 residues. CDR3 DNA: TGTGCCACCAGCAGAGATTTAGGTGAGGGCAATGAGCAGTTCTTC. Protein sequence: CATSRDLGEGNEQFF. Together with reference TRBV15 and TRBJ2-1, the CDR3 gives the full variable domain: DAMVIQNPRYQVTQFGKPVTLSCSQTLNHNVMYWYQQKSSQAPKLLFHYYDKDFNNEADTPDNFQSRRPNTSFCFLDIRSPGLGDTAMYLCATSRDLGEGNEQFFGPGTRLTVL.

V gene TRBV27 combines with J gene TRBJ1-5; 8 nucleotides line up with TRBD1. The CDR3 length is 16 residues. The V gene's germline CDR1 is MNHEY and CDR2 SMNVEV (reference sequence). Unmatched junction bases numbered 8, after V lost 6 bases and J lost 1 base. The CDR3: CASSRDRYQSNQPQHF. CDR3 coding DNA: TGTGCCAGCAGCCGGGACAGGTATCAGAGCAATCAGCCCCAGCATTTT.